One sample yielded the 9 T cell receptor beta chains listed below, sequenced in a study of cytomegalovirus exposure and HLA in healthy donors. It was with 60 Vbeta and 13 Jbeta primers that the PCR ran. Assay used: immunoSEQ multiplex PCR; TCRdb lists only in-frame clones, some missing. The sample records around 160,000 clones, around 78% being singletons. Sequencing input: PBMCs. Source of these receptors: a woman younger than 35 in good health and CMV-seronegative.

This clone was recorded once. V usage is TRBV9 and J usage is TRBJ2-3; 7 nucleotides match TRBD2. The CDR3 runs to 17 residues. Germline values: CDR1 SGDLS, CDR2 YYNGEE. J gave up 0 bases and V 0 bases, and 7 bases lay outside the gene matches. CDR3 protein: CASSVGPSGPSTDTQYF. The CDR3 DNA follows: TGTGCCAGCAGCGTAGGTCCTAGCGGTCCTAGCACAGATACGCAGTATTTT.

This chain connects TRBV18 to TRBJ1-2; D is undetermined. Germline lookup yields CDR1 KGHSH and CDR2 LQKENI. Trimming left V 0 bases short and J 4 bases short, with 15 bases between. This CDR3 comprises 16 residues. The CDR3 loop is CASSPPSVARPYGYTF. The CDR3 DNA follows: TGTGCCAGCTCACCACCGAGCGTGGCCCGTCCCTATGGCTACACCTTC. The entire variable domain, with the rest obtained from reference TRBV18 and TRBJ1-2, is as follows: NAGVMQNPRHLVRRRGQEARLRCSPMKGHSHVYWYRQLPEEGLKFMVYLQKENIIDESGMPKERFSAEFPKEGPSILRIQQVVRGDSAAYFCASSPPSVARPYGYTFGSGTRLTVV.

The rearrangement joins TRBV27 to TRBJ2-7; unclear D gene. V was pared by 5 bases and J by 4 bases, with 6 bases between. Looked up from germline, CDR1 is MNHEY and CDR2 is SMNVEV (reference sequence). This CDR3 is built from 11 residues. CDR3 DNA sequence: TGTGCCAGCAGTACGAGTTACGAGCAGTACTTC. Translating it yields CASSTSYEQYF.

The J gene is TRBJ2-2, the V gene TRBV27, with TRBD2 as a possible D gene (6 bases). Between the trimmed V and J ends, which lost 3 bases and 6 bases, there was a span of 11 bases. Germline CDR1 MNHEY, CDR2 SMNVEV (reference sequence). The length of the CDR3 is 14 residues. The CDR3 here is CASSFRDSPGELFF. CDR3 sequence (DNA): TGTGCCAGCAGTTTTCGGGACTCTCCCGGGGAGCTGTTTTTT.

This clone was seen a few times. The chain recombines TRBV7-8 with TRBJ1-2, with 8 bases lining up with TRBD1. Trimming took 1 base from V and 4 from J; bases not matched to a gene: 5. Germline CDR1 reads SGHVS; CDR2 reads FQNEAQ. This CDR3 region has 15 residues. The CDR3 nucleotides read TGTGCCAGCAGCTTAGACAGGGGGGTTTTCTATGGCTACACCTTC. Translating gives CASSLDRGVFYGYTF.

The rearrangement joins TRBV4-3 to TRBJ1-1; D uncertain. CDR3 length equals 13 residues. The V end lost 1 base, the J end lost 4 bases, and 7 bases lay between the germline ends. Germline lookup yields CDR1 LGHNA and CDR2 YSLEER. CDR3 DNA: TGCGCCAGCAGCCAAGCCCTCCCCACTGAAGCTTTCTTT. Protein product: CASSQALPTEAFF.

V is TRBV2 and J is TRBJ2-3; 11 bases align to TRBD1. Germline CDR1 SNHLY, CDR2 FYNNEI. The CDR3 consists of 15 residues. V shed 6 bases and J 3 bases; nucleotides not matched to a gene: 5. CDR3 residues: CASRVGQGGTDTQYF. The CDR3 region has the DNA TGTGCCAGCAGAGTGGGACAGGGGGGGACAGATACGCAGTATTTT.

This sequence joins TRBV5-6 and TRBJ2-7; D gene uncertain. The CDR3 contains 16 residues. Between the trimmed V and J ends, which lost 0 bases and 0 bases, there was a span of 13 bases. Germline V gene lookup returns CDR1 SGHDT and CDR2 YYEEEE. CDR3 DNA: TGTGCCAGCAGCTTGGGGTGGCGGTTGAGCTCCTACGAGCAGTACGTC. Translating gives CASSLGWRLSSYEQYV.

V gene TRBV30 combines with J gene TRBJ1-1; TRBD1 agrees at 7 bases. Per the germline V gene, CDR1 is GTSNPN and CDR2 is SVGIG (reference sequence). V shed 5 bases and J 9 bases; nucleotides not matched to a gene: 3. The length of the CDR3 is 10 residues. The CDR3 DNA is TGTGCCTGGGGGACAGTCAAAGCTTTCTTT. Translation: CAWGTVKAFF.